Listed here is a single T cell receptor beta chain. Its antigen is as yet unknown. Clones were sequenced by immunoSEQ multiplex PCR, and TCRdb holds only the in-frame ones, with some missing. The repertoire holds around 35,000 clones, 68% seen once, with 3.5% to 4.5% in the top ten. Germline CDR1 and CDR2: SGHDN and FVKESK. This CDR3 is 17 amino acids long. V was cut by 0 bases and J by 0 bases, with 14 bases left in between. These data come from a study of vaccination effects on CD4 cells after COVID-19. Whole-study context: BNT162b2 vaccine or mRNA-1273 vaccine was given to participants in two doses. Overall study results and limits: The study dataset contains few convalescent patients and includes no early post-infection timepoints. Clones arising from infection and from vaccination showed marked clonal contraction late after vaccination.

After less than twelve days in culture, the CD4+ T cells were isolated. Days 3 and 7 saw half the medium replaced with IL-2 medium. This specimen was CD4+ T cells from PBMCs cultured without peptide, taken before COVID-19 vaccination. V usage is TRBV14 and J usage is TRBJ2-5, with D perhaps matching TRBD2 (6 bases). This sequence was found in a human donor who received a COVID-19 vaccine. DNA for the CDR3: TGTGCCAGCAGCCAAGATCGGTTGGGGACTTACCAAGAGACCCAGTACTTC. Amino acid sequence: CASSQDRLGTYQETQYF.